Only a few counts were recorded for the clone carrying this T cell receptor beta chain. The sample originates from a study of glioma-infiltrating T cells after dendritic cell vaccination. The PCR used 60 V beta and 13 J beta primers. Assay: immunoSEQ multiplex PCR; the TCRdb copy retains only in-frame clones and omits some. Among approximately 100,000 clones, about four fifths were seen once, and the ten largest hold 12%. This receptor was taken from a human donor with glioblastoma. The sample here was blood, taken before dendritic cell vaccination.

CDR3 nucleotides: TGTGCCAGCAGCTTAGCCAGGTGGGGACAGGGGGTCAACGAGCAGTACTTC. Residues: CASSLARWGQGVNEQYF. J is TRBJ2-7 and V is TRBV11-2; 11 bases line up with TRBD1. The germline V gene encodes CDR1 SGHAT and CDR2 FQNNGV. The CDR3 runs to 17 residues. With 1 base clipped from V and 5 bases from J, the junction kept 10 bases outside the gene matches.